This record looks at one T cell receptor beta chain sequence and its context. This sample was taken from a study of blood T cell repertoires in COVID-19. Study details: PBMCs, B-cell-depleted T cells, or T cells provided the cDNA or gDNA that made up the material.

As handled by the study authors: Reference gene primer amplification in the assay estimated nucleated cell counts. The assay was immunoSEQ multiplex PCR, and TCRdb's table has in-frame clones only and misses some. V and J calls and clone size are given by that table; D and trimming were obtained from the DNA. The repertoire has fewer than 110,000 clones, around 82% of them found once; the top ten carry over 4%. Trimming cost V 5 bases and J 4 bases, with 14 bases left between them. The CDR3 contains 14 residues. Germline V gene lookup returns CDR1 LGHDT and CDR2 YNNKEL (reference sequence). Sequencing was done on a sample of peripheral blood. This clonotype was sampled from a human donor in a cohort sampled during active COVID-19. The chain is built from TRBV3-1 (or the pseudogene TRBV3-2) and TRBJ1-1; possible D gene TRBD1, 5 bases. The CDR3 loop reads CASSYSGRVTEAFF. In DNA, the CDR3 is TGTGCCAGCAGCTACTCAGGGAGGGTCACTGAAGCTTTCTTT.